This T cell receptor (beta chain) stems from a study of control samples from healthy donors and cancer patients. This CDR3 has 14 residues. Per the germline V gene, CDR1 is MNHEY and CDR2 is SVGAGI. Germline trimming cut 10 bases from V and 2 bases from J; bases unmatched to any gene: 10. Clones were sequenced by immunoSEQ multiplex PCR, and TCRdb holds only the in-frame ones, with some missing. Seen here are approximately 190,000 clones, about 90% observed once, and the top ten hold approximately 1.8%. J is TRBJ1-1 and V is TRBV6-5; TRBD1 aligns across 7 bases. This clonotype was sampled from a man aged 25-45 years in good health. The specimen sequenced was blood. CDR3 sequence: CATTWTGSNTEAFF. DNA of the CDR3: TGTGCCACCACTTGGACAGGATCAAACACTGAAGCTTTCTTT.